Below are 21 T cell receptor beta chains sequenced from a single sample in a study of a mutant IDH1 vaccine in newly diagnosed glioma (dated by TCRdb to the early 2020s). The time point tag for this specimen amounts to: week 47, end of study. Every vaccine dose consisted of 300 ug of a 20-mer mutant IDH1 peptide in Montanide, administered subcutaneously together with topical imiquimod. For these receptors, no antigen is known. The library was made by the immunoSEQ multiplex PCR assay. This is the immuneACCESS table as TCRdb keeps it, with only in-frame sequences that have V and J called. A part of the clones is gone; compared with another copy, unresolved V genes explain less than half, and the rest is unexplained. The sample includes about 56,000 clones, with about 71% observed a single time. The ten top clones hold around 5% of the sample. The sample was PBMCs, taken from a glioma patient whose treatment included an IDH1 peptide vaccine. The receptors shown here come from a man aged 50 to 59 with glioma.

V usage is TRBV4-3 and J usage is TRBJ2-2; 12 bases are shared with TRBD2. The germline V gene has CDR1 LGHNA and CDR2 YSLEER. The CDR3 sequence is 18 residues long. With V trimmed by 2 bases and J by 2 bases, 6 bases remained unmatched. The CDR3 DNA reads TGCGCCAGCAGCCAATCCCGACTAGCGGGGGTAAACACCGGGGAGCTGTTTTTT. It translates to CASSQSRLAGVNTGELFF.

This clone has only a few counts. The V gene is TRBV5-8, the J gene TRBJ1-1; the D gene is possibly TRBD1 (6 bases). This CDR3 has 16 amino acids. From germline, CDR1 is SGHTS and CDR2 YDEGEE. The ends were cut back, 4 bases at V and 1 base at J, with 17 bases in the middle. The CDR3 coding sequence is TGTGCCAGCAGCACTGGACAGTCATTCACGAACACTGAAGCTTTCTTT. Amino acid sequence: CASSTGQSFTNTEAFF.

The count of this clone is one. The chain links TRBV4-2 to TRBJ2-3; TRBD2 matches at 13 bases. This CDR3 has 16 residues. The germline gives CDR1 LGHNA, CDR2 YNFKEQ. V was pared by 0 bases and J by 5 bases, with 2 bases of the junction left unmatched. CDR3 sequence reads: CASSQELAGGRDTQYF. CDR3 coding DNA: TGTGCCAGCAGCCAAGAACTAGCGGGGGGGCGAGATACGCAGTATTTT.

The rearrangement links TRBV19 to TRBJ2-1, with D possibly being TRBD2 (5 bases). The ends were cut back, 6 bases at V and 4 bases at J, with 13 bases in the middle. Germline V CDR1 and CDR2: LNHDA, SQIVND (reference sequence). The length of the CDR3 is 14 residues. CDR3 in amino acids: CASSLEGGYNEQFF. The CDR3 DNA reads as TGTGCCAGTAGCCTAGAGGGCGGTTACAATGAGCAGTTCTTC.

This chain links TRBV29-1 with TRBJ1-4, with D unresolved. CDR3 length: 13 residues. Trimming stripped 7 bases from V and 4 bases from J, with 13 bases between. Germline CDR1 SQVTM, CDR2 ANQGSEA. The DNA for the CDR3 is TGCAGCGCCACGGCAGATTTTAATGAAAAACTGTTTTTT. Its translation: CSATADFNEKLFF.

The DNA of the CDR3 is TGTGCCAGCAGTGATGTGCAGGGGCTCGCAGATACGCAGTATTTT. Amino acids: CASSDVQGLADTQYF. The chain has TRBV2 and TRBJ2-3, with D perhaps TRBD1 (6 bases). Between the trimmed V and J ends, which lost 3 bases and 4 bases, there was a span of 14 bases. This CDR3 region has 15 residues. Looked up from germline, CDR1 is SNHLY and CDR2 is FYNNEI.

This clone was found once. The chain has TRBV9 and TRBJ2-1; 10 bases align to TRBD2. The germline CDR1 and CDR2 sequences are SGDLS and YYNGEE. V lost 1 base to trimming and J lost 7 bases; unmatched junction nucleotides: 5. The CDR3 length is 15 residues. In DNA, the CDR3 is TGTGCCAGCAGCGTAAGCGGGGGGGCCACTAATGAGCAGTTCTTC. It yields the protein CASSVSGGATNEQFF.

The rearrangement uses TRBV6-1 and TRBJ2-7; D gene ambiguous. Germline CDR1 is MNHNS and CDR2 is SASEGT. CDR3 length: 11 amino acids. V shed 2 bases and J shed 7 bases, with 6 bases lying between them. The CDR3 spells CASSELREQYF. CDR3 bases: TGTGCCAGCAGTGAATTGAGGGAGCAGTACTTC.

The chain uses TRBV19 and TRBJ1-1; 7 bases are a match to TRBD1. There are 12 residues in the CDR3. The V and J ends lost 9 bases and 6 bases, in that order; junction bases with no gene match: 7. Germline values: CDR1 LNHDA, CDR2 SQIVND (reference sequence). The DNA for the CDR3 is TGTGCCAGCCGAGACAGGGACGCTGAAGCTTTCTTT. Its translation: CASRDRDAEAFF.

The chain links TRBV4-1 to TRBJ2-5; D is uncertain. V lost 1 base, J lost 4 bases, and 7 bases lay in between. From germline, CDR1 is MGHRA and CDR2 YSYEKL. CDR3 size: 13 residues. The CDR3 nucleotides read TGCGCCAGCAGCCAAGTGGAGATAGAGACCCAGTACTTC. Translating it yields CASSQVEIETQYF.

The chain combines TRBV2 with TRBJ2-7; 9 positions agree with TRBD1. The CDR3 length is 14 residues. V shed 7 bases and J 2 bases; nucleotides not matched to a gene: 6. Germline loops: CDR1 SNHLY, CDR2 FYNNEI. CDR3 amino acids: CASMADRGPYEQYF. CDR3 sequence (DNA): TGTGCCAGCATGGCGGACAGGGGCCCCTACGAGCAGTACTTC. The entire variable domain, with the rest obtained from reference TRBV2 and TRBJ2-7, is as follows: EPEVTQTPSHQVTQMGQEVILRCVPISNHLYFYWYRQILGQKVEFLVSFYNNEISEKSEIFDDQFSVERPDGSNFTLKIRSTKLEDSAMYFCASMADRGPYEQYFGPGTRLTVT.

V and J are TRBV2 and TRBJ1-1, with D hard to call. The CDR3 contains 14 residues. V was trimmed by 4 bases and J by 3 bases, leaving 12 bases between them. Germline CDR1 and CDR2: SNHLY and FYNNEI. The CDR3 region has the DNA TGTGCCAGCAGTGCTTCTGGGGTCGACACTGAAGCTTTCTTT. This gives the protein CASSASGVDTEAFF.

The chain employs TRBV5-1 and TRBJ2-7, with 7 nucleotides matching TRBD2. The CDR3 sequence is 16 residues long. V was pared by 3 bases and J by 2 bases, with 11 bases of the junction left unmatched. Germline V CDR1 and CDR2: SGHRS, YFSETQ. CDR3 amino acids: CASSSTSASAPYEQYF. CDR3 DNA sequence: TGCGCCAGCAGCTCCACTAGCGCGAGTGCCCCCTACGAGCAGTACTTC. Based on the CDR3 plus reference TRBV5-1 and TRBJ2-7, the full variable domain is KAGVTQTPRYLIKTRGQQVTLSCSPISGHRSVSWYQQTPGQGLQFLFEYFSETQRNKGNFPGRFSGRQFSNSRSEMNVSTLELGDSALYLCASSSTSASAPYEQYFGPGTRLTVT.

The genes are TRBV7-9 and TRBJ2-1; the match to TRBD1 covers 10 bases. With 4 bases clipped from V and 14 bases from J, the junction kept 14 bases outside the gene matches. This CDR3 is built from 15 residues. Germline loops: CDR1 SEHNR, CDR2 FQNEAQ (reference sequence). In DNA form, the CDR3 reads TGTGCCAGCAGCTACCACCAACCGGGACAGGGGAACAAGTTCTTC. Amino acids: CASSYHQPGQGNKFF.

The V call is TRBV7-9, the J call TRBJ2-5; D call uncertain. Germline loops: CDR1 SEHNR, CDR2 FQNEAQ (reference sequence). There are 14 residues in the CDR3. Trimming left V 4 bases short and J 0 bases short, with 9 bases between. CDR3 nucleotides: TGTGCCAGCAGCTCCCGACTGAACCAAGAGACCCAGTACTTC. Its translation is CASSSRLNQETQYF. Full variable domain (rest looked up from reference TRBV7-9 and TRBJ2-5): DTGVSQNPRHKITKRGQNVTFRCDPISEHNRLYWYRQTLGQGPEFLTYFQNEAQLEKSRLLSDRFSAERPKGSFSTLEIQRTEQGDSAMYLCASSSRLNQETQYFGPGTRLLVL.

The chain is built from TRBV6-1 and TRBJ1-5; unclear D gene. This CDR3 contains 15 residues. Trimming took off 2 bases at V and 4 bases at J, with 12 bases between the two ends. CDR1 MNHNS and CDR2 SASEGT come from the germline V gene. CDR3 coding DNA: TGTGCCAGCAGTGAATTGTTACAGTTGAATCAGCCCCAGCATTTT. Translation gives CASSELLQLNQPQHF.

The rearrangement uses TRBV6-8 and TRBJ2-3; D not resolved. CDR3 size: 13 residues. Trimming removed 5 bases from V and 4 bases from J, with 10 bases in between. Germline CDR1 and CDR2: MNHGY and SAAAGT. CDR3 in amino acids: CASSLLASDTQYF. DNA of the CDR3: TGTGCCAGCAGTCTCTTGGCATCAGATACGCAGTATTTT.

V gene TRBV29-1 combines with J gene TRBJ1-2; D gene uncertain. Trimming pared 2 bases from V and 8 bases from J, leaving 12 bases between. This CDR3 is built from 12 residues. Germline assignment: CDR1 SQVTM and CDR2 ANQGSEA. The CDR3 bases are TGCAGCGTTGAATTAAACGGTGGGGGCTACACCTTC. Protein sequence: CSVELNGGGYTF.

The genes are TRBV5-5 and TRBJ1-1; the match to TRBD1 covers 7 bases. The CDR3 is 16 residues long. Germline lookup yields CDR1 SGHKS and CDR2 YYEKEE (reference sequence). After removal of 0 bases from V and 0 bases from J, the junction contained 5 bases not matched to a gene. DNA for the CDR3: TGTGCCAGCAGCTTGGCCGGGGGACAGATGAACACTGAAGCTTTCTTT. This translates into CASSLAGGQMNTEAFF.

The V gene is TRBV5-5, the J gene TRBJ1-1, with D unclear. V gave up 5 bases and J gave up 3 bases, with 11 bases separating them. Germline V gene lookup returns CDR1 SGHKS and CDR2 YYEKEE (reference sequence). The CDR3 consists of 13 residues. This CDR3 is CASSSGGDTEAFF. CDR3 coding DNA: TGTGCCAGCAGTTCCGGTGGTGACACTGAAGCTTTCTTT.

The chain joins TRBV5-1 to TRBJ2-1; the match to TRBD2 covers 9 bases. Germline V CDR1 and CDR2: SGHRS, YFSETQ. With 4 bases clipped from V and 6 bases from J, the junction kept 8 bases outside the gene matches. The CDR3 is 15 residues long. This CDR3 is CASSQLAGEGNEQFF. The CDR3, as DNA: TGCGCCAGCAGCCAGTTAGCGGGGGAGGGCAATGAGCAGTTCTTC.